This TCR beta chain was identified in a study of CXCR3-negative and CXCR3-positive naive CD8 T cells (dated by TCRdb to 2018 to 2020). Background for the entire study: In total, 130 million to 150 million TRB reads were obtained, or roughly 1.5 +/- 0.3 million reads per library. The diversity and physicochemical repertoire analyses included around 10 donors pooled from two independent experiments. TRBV-TRBJ cluster analysis included naive subsets from 5 donors and memory cells from 3 donors.

Of note for this clonotype: Its antigen remains unidentified.

TCRdb records NextSeq 550 as the sequencer. The Human TCR Profiling Kit (MiLaboratory) was used to make UMI-labeled 5' RACE TRB cDNA libraries. cDNA synthesis used the entire amount of extracted RNA, and PCR amplification then used the entire amount of cDNA produced. Libraries were prepared in parallel using an identical number of PCR cycles. From the authors' description of their analysis: MIGEC and MiXCR extracted about 54,000 +/- 9,700 unique UMI-labeled TRB cDNA molecules per library, requiring at least two reads per UMI. An average of roughly 40,000 +/- 10,000 functional in-frame TRB CDR3 nucleotide clonotypes without stop codons was found per library. After downsampling to 5000 UMI-labeled TRB molecules per sample, diversity metrics such as normalized Shannon-Wiener and Chao1 were calculated in VDJtools. Clonotype-size-weighted physicochemical properties of the central five CDR3 residues (interaction energy, strength, volume and Kidera factor 4) were computed in VDJtools. TCRdb reprocessed the raw reads; every CDR3 protein sequence is a single record, and DNA is not supplied. TCRdb assigned the V and J calls; the authors' analysis was not used. In this sample's table one finds around 63,000 distinct CDR3 sequences. The biggest ten clones account for around 4.9% of the sample.

For every CD8+ T cell subset, some 310,000 cells were flow-sorted straight into RLT lysis buffer, and each subset was sorted in triplicate. Naive CD8+ T cells were defined stringently as CD45RO-CCR7+CD27+CD95- to exclude memory contaminants. Using standard density gradient centrifugation, peripheral blood mononuclear cells were isolated from buffy coats. Naive CXCR3-negative and CXCR3-positive CD8+ T cells were flow-sorted using a FACSAria III. Total RNA was extracted from sorted cells with an RNeasy Mini Kit. The germline V gene specifies LGHNA as CDR1 and YSLEER as CDR2. The CDR3 spans 15 residues, from the cysteine through the phenylalanine. No DNA is listed. General conclusions and limits of the study: Compared with CXCR3-negative naive cells, CXCR3-positive naive cells had TRB CDR3s with higher hydrophobicity (lower Kidera factor 4), lower energy, and higher strength and volume indices. Freshly isolated PBMCs were used for most assays because CXCR3 expression went down partially after cryopreservation. Because surface CD5, which has been linked to self-reactivity in mice, was comparable between naive subsets, TCR interaction strength was also inferred from TRB CDR3 physicochemical properties. Within the same donor, TRBV-TRBJ usage looked similar between naive CXCR3-negative and CXCR3-positive cells, but memory cells had distinct patterns. Both naive subsets had comparably high repertoire diversity, while memory CD8+ T cells had much lower repertoire diversity.

The receptor's source is a human donor in good health. Some clones in this sample may be carry-over from other donors' samples. The source material was naive CXCR3+ CD8+ T cells from blood. Interpreted using the paper, the cell subset or site label stands for: CD45RO-CCR7+CD27+CD95- naive CD8+ T cells expressing CXCR3 (TNR3+). The chain employs TRBV4-3 and TRBJ1-1; TCRdb indicates TRBD1, and absent DNA this call remains unverified. This receptor carries the CDR3 CASSQEGRVVTEAFF.